This T cell receptor beta chain was profiled in a study of T-cell memory formation after mild COVID-19. Findings and limits, study-wide: There was a balanced CD4/CD8 profile in clones contracting day 15 to 85, and later expanders leaned CD4+.

The CDR3 has 15 residues. Germline values: CDR1 LGHNA, CDR2 YSLEER. The V and J ends lost 0 bases and 3 bases respectively, with 12 bases between them. This clonotype was observed many times. Its antigen is unknown. The 5'RACE method, run with constant-segment primers, produced TCR alpha and TCR beta cDNA libraries (carrying sample barcodes and UMIs). Via MiXCR, TCRdb re-called the 5' RACE reads, giving one row per CDR3 protein. The data hold under 150,000 distinct CDR3 sequences, with 22% observed a single time. Sequenced input: PBMCs or a T cell subset sorted from them (not recorded which). The rearrangement joins TRBV4-3 to TRBJ2-7; possibly TRBD1 for D (6 bases). The source of this sequence is a man between 18 and 29 years old who had mild COVID-19 (a few samples of this study predate the infection). Cell type and time point are not known. The CDR3 loop reads CASSQDRGGVYEQYF. The CDR3, as DNA: TGCGCCAGCAGCCAAGACAGGGGTGGGGTCTACGAGCAGTACTTC.